These 20 T cell receptor beta chains were sequenced from one sample in a study of T cell responses to AZD1222 COVID-19 vaccine. TCRdb's table, derived via immunoSEQ multiplex PCR, lists solely in-frame clones and lacks some. The profile shows some 170,000 clones, more than 80% of them singletons. The material was peripheral blood, obtained on day 0 of AZD1222 vaccination. All receptors derive from an adult in good health.

This clone was seen a few times. For the CDR3, the DNA is TGTGCCAGCAGAAGGGGTGGGAATCAGCCCCAGCATTTT. Amino acid sequence: CASRRGGNQPQHF. V usage is TRBV6-5 and J usage is TRBJ1-5; D might be TRBD1 (5 bases). This CDR3 is built from 13 residues. The V gene lost 6 bases and the J gene lost 4 bases, with 10 bases spanning the gap. Germline V lookup: CDR1 MNHEY, CDR2 SVGAGI.

Only a few counts were recorded for this clone. The rearrangement links TRBV19 to TRBJ2-7; 8 bases fit TRBD1. The germline gives CDR1 LNHDA, CDR2 SQIVND (reference sequence). The CDR3 contains 13 residues. J was trimmed by 4 bases and V by 5 bases; bases with no gene match: 4. This CDR3 is CASSVRDRYEQYF. The CDR3 DNA reads as TGTGCCAGTAGTGTCCGGGACAGGTACGAGCAGTACTTC.

The chain employs TRBV3-1 (or the pseudogene TRBV3-2) and TRBJ2-5; 7 bases match TRBD1. The germline V gene has CDR1 LGHDT and CDR2 YNNKEL (reference sequence). There are 14 residues in the CDR3. Trimming cost V 2 bases and J 2 bases; bases outside gene matches: 2. The CDR3 protein is CASSQPGQQETQYF. The CDR3 coding sequence is TGTGCCAGCAGCCAACCGGGACAGCAAGAGACCCAGTACTTC.

This chain joins TRBV5-4 and TRBJ2-1; possible D gene TRBD2, 6 bases. CDR3 size: 14 residues. Trimming left V 0 bases short and J 12 bases short, with 16 bases between. The germline CDR1 and CDR2 sequences are SGHNT and YYREEE (reference sequence). CDR3 coding DNA: TGTGCCAGCAGCTTGGTTACCTCGACTAGAAGGCAGTTCTTC. It is translated as CASSLVTSTRRQFF.

The chain recombines TRBV2 with TRBJ2-1; possibly TRBD1 or TRBD2 for D (5 bases each). The length of the CDR3 is 15 residues. Trimming cost V 6 bases and J 10 bases, with 22 bases left between them. The germline gives CDR1 SNHLY, CDR2 FYNNEI. The CDR3 DNA is TGTGCCAGCAGCGACCGTACCGGGGCCTCGTTGGAGCAGTTCTTC. It codes for CASSDRTGASLEQFF.

This rearrangement joins TRBV19 to TRBJ1-5; D unclear. Germline CDR1 is LNHDA and CDR2 is SQIVND (reference sequence). The CDR3 is made up of 15 amino acids. Trimming removed 3 bases at V and 2 bases at J, with 11 bases between. CDR3 residues: CASSIRVLGNQPQHF. The CDR3 DNA sequence: TGTGCCAGTAGTATTAGGGTGTTAGGCAATCAGCCCCAGCATTTT. Variable domain in full (rest from reference TRBV19 and TRBJ1-5): DGGITQSPKYLFRKEGQNVTLSCEQNLNHDAMYWYRQDPGQGLRLIYYSQIVNDFQKGDIAEGYSVSREKKESFPLTVTSAQKNPTAFYLCASSIRVLGNQPQHFGDGTRLSIL.

This sequence joins TRBV2 and TRBJ2-2, with 7 bases lining up with TRBD1. Germline CDR1 is SNHLY and CDR2 is FYNNEI. Trimming cost V 5 bases and J 5 bases; bases outside gene matches: 5. The CDR3 totals 14 residues. The CDR3 sequence: CASSPGQRTGELFF. As DNA, the CDR3 is TGTGCCAGCAGTCCGGGACAGAGGACCGGGGAGCTGTTTTTT.

The chain couples TRBV28 to TRBJ2-7; D remains ambiguous. CDR1 MDHEN and CDR2 SYDVKM come from the germline V gene. The CDR3 sequence is 13 residues long. V was shortened by 2 bases and J by 0 bases, with 5 bases between the two germline ends. The CDR3 region has the DNA TGTGCCAGCAGTTTAGGTTACTCCTACGAGCAGTACTTC. Translation: CASSLGYSYEQYF.

The chain combines TRBV3-1 (or the pseudogene TRBV3-2) with TRBJ1-1, with no clear D. The V gene lost 1 base and the J gene lost 3 bases, with 12 bases spanning the gap. The germline V gene encodes CDR1 LGHDT and CDR2 YNNKEL (reference sequence). This CDR3 is built from 15 residues. The CDR3 is CASSQGKGGYTEAFF. DNA of the CDR3: TGTGCCAGCAGCCAAGGGAAAGGCGGATACACTGAAGCTTTCTTT.

This sequence joins TRBV24-1 and TRBJ1-3, with 10 bases identical to TRBD1. Germline V gene lookup returns CDR1 KGHDR and CDR2 SFDVKD. The CDR3 totals 16 residues. The J segment lost 3 bases and the V segment lost 7 bases, leaving 8 bases of the junction unmatched. The CDR3 sequence: CATRADRGYFGNTIYF. The CDR3 DNA reads as TGTGCCACCAGAGCGGACAGGGGGTATTTTGGAAACACCATATATTTT.

V and J are TRBV5-5 and TRBJ2-5; 14 bases map to TRBD2. From germline, CDR1 is SGHKS and CDR2 YYEKEE (reference sequence). J was trimmed by 4 bases and V by 4 bases; bases with no gene match: 3. The CDR3 sequence is 15 residues long. The CDR3 here is CASSGGLAGGETQYF. In DNA form, the CDR3 reads TGTGCCAGCAGCGGAGGACTAGCGGGGGGAGAGACCCAGTACTTC.

The chain uses TRBV3-1 (or the pseudogene TRBV3-2) and TRBJ2-3; 13 bases are shared with TRBD2. Germline trimming cut 1 base from V and 0 bases from J; bases unmatched to any gene: 7. The CDR3 contains 19 residues. Per the germline V gene, CDR1 is LGHDT and CDR2 is YNNKEL (reference sequence). The chain's CDR3 is CASSQARTSGRPSTDTQYF. The CDR3 nucleotides read TGTGCCAGCAGCCAAGCCCGGACTAGCGGGAGACCTAGCACAGATACGCAGTATTTT.

The chain recombines TRBV11-2 with TRBJ2-7, with 7 bases fitting TRBD1. The CDR3 runs 15 residues. J gave up 2 bases and V 0 bases, and 4 bases lay outside the gene matches. CDR1 is SGHAT, CDR2 FQNNGV, per germline. CDR3 sequence: CASSLDIGQAYEQYF. Here the CDR3 DNA reads TGTGCCAGCAGCTTAGATATCGGACAGGCCTACGAGCAGTACTTC.

The rearrangement uses TRBV7-8 and TRBJ1-5; 8 positions match TRBD1. Germline V gene sequence: CDR1 SGHVS, CDR2 FQNEAQ. V trimming: 4 bases; J trimming: 2 bases; junction bases outside the gene matches: 4. There are 15 residues in the CDR3. CDR3 coding DNA: TGTGCCAGCAGCTCACCGACAGGGGGCAATCAGCCCCAGCATTTT. It is translated as CASSSPTGGNQPQHF.

J is TRBJ1-5 and V is TRBV18, with D perhaps TRBD1 (5 bases). This CDR3 contains 14 residues. V dropped 2 bases and J dropped 7 bases, with 12 bases sitting between them. Per germline, CDR1 KGHSH and CDR2 LQKENI. The CDR3 spells CASSPDSGTQPQHF. DNA of the CDR3: TGTGCCAGCTCACCAGATTCAGGGACCCAGCCCCAGCATTTT.

This chain links TRBV5-8 with TRBJ2-3; D is unresolved. Trimming cost V 5 bases and J 4 bases, with 5 bases left between them. The germline CDR1 and CDR2 sequences are SGHTS and YDEGEE. This CDR3 region has 11 residues. CDR3 coding DNA: TGTGCCAGCAGTTACTCAGATACGCAGTATTTT. Translating gives CASSYSDTQYF.

In its sample, this clone was seen once. V usage is TRBV25-1 and J usage is TRBJ1-4; 9 nucleotides match TRBD1. Germline V lookup: CDR1 MGHDK, CDR2 SYGVNS. There are 15 residues in the CDR3. V dropped 4 bases and J dropped 4; count of bases not matched to a gene: 4. The CDR3 nucleotides are TGTGCCAGCAGTGGACCGGGACAGGGTAATGAAAAACTGTTTTTT. It is translated as CASSGPGQGNEKLFF.

Comment on this clone: Here the CDR3 omits its conserved ending phenylalanine or tryptophan, so a read error is the likely source. The limits of the CDR3 on the DNA are not certain, so only TCRdb's listed CDR3 is given. This rearrangement joins TRBV23-1 to TRBJ1-5. TRBV23-1 is treated as an ORF (open reading frame) with a function not yet certain. The length of the CDR3 is 12 amino acids, counting both ends. Here the CDR3 reads CASSPPPVPCVI.

The V and J genes are TRBV9 and TRBJ2-2; no definite D call. Germline V gene lookup returns CDR1 SGDLS and CDR2 YYNGEE. V lost 0 bases and J 8 bases, leaving 14 bases between the germline ends. This CDR3 comprises 15 residues. The CDR3 bases are TGTGCCAGCAGCGTAGACGGCCTTCGTTCGGGGGAGCTGTTTTTT. This sequence encodes CASSVDGLRSGELFF. The whole variable domain, filled in from reference TRBV9 and TRBJ2-2, reads DSGVTQTPKHLITATGQRVTLRCSPRSGDLSVYWYQQSLDQGLQFLIQYYNGEERAKGNILERFSAQQFPDLHSELNLSSLELGDSALYFCASSVDGLRSGELFFGEGSRLTVL.

This clone was seen only once. The chain carries TRBV5-4 and TRBJ2-4; 9 bases align to TRBD2. V lost 0 bases and J lost 5; bases outside the gene matches: 9. The CDR3 runs to 17 residues. Germline CDR1 SGHNT, CDR2 YYREEE (reference sequence). The CDR3 coding sequence is TGTGCCAGCAGCTTGGCCGCGGGAGGGCCTCGGGAAAACATTCAGTACTTC. This translates into CASSLAAGGPRENIQYF.